This passage covers 4 T cell receptor beta chains from one sample sequenced in a study of shared clonotypes between healthy human individuals. Terminally differentiated effector memory CD45RA+ cells were excluded from the naive CD8 cells, which were CD45RO-negative and positively selected for CCR7. Produced via immunoSEQ multiplex PCR; TCRdb's table is partial and in-frame only. The table includes some 600,000 clones, about 96% detected once. The sequenced sample consisted of naive CD8+ T cells sorted from blood. The receptors come from a woman in her 30s in good health.

The rearrangement uses TRBV7-6 and TRBJ2-2; D uncertain. V was trimmed by 2 bases and J by 7 bases, leaving 8 bases between them. The germline CDR1 and CDR2 sequences are SGHVS and FNYEAQ. The CDR3 loop spans 13 amino acids. The DNA of the CDR3 is TGTGCCAGCAGCTTAACGGTGGTCGGGGAGCTGTTTTTT. This codes for CASSLTVVGELFF. Full variable domain (remainder filled in from reference TRBV7-6 and TRBJ2-2): GAGVSQSPRYKVTKRGQDVALRCDPISGHVSLYWYRQALGQGPEFLTYFNYEAQQDKSGLPNDRFSAERPEGSISTLTIQRTEQRDSAMYRCASSLTVVGELFFGEGSRLTVL.

The chain is built from TRBV6-6 and TRBJ2-5; 9 bases are shared with TRBD1. The CDR3 covers 16 residues. Per germline, CDR1 MNHNY and CDR2 SVGAGI (reference sequence). J lost 1 base, V lost 6 bases, and 9 bases had no gene match. Here the CDR3 reads CASRQPGQGLQETQYF. DNA for the CDR3: TGTGCCAGCAGGCAACCGGGACAGGGACTCCAAGAGACCCAGTACTTC.

This sequence joins TRBV30 and TRBJ1-1; 9 bases align to TRBD1. The V and J ends lost 2 bases and 7 bases, in that order; junction bases with no gene match: 5. The germline V gene encodes CDR1 GTSNPN and CDR2 SVGIG (reference sequence). There are 13 residues in the CDR3. The CDR3 protein is CAWSHRGHSEAFF. For the CDR3, the DNA is TGTGCCTGGAGTCACAGGGGGCATAGTGAAGCTTTCTTT.

V and J are TRBV6-6 and TRBJ1-5; D remains unclear. From germline, CDR1 is MNHNY and CDR2 SVGAGI (reference sequence). This CDR3 comprises 16 residues. V lost 5 bases, J lost 2 bases, and 16 bases lay in between. DNA of the CDR3: TGTGCCAGCAGTCCCACGGGCCAATTGGGCAATCAGCCCCAGCATTTT. This codes for CASSPTGQLGNQPQHF.